The clone carrying this T cell receptor (beta chain) was counted many times. Its antigen is unknown. V lost 4 bases and J lost 5, with 15 bases in between. The CDR3 extends over 15 amino acids. CDR1 and CDR2 from the germline V gene are LNHDA and SQIVND (reference sequence). In the original workflow: Construction of a distant-metastasis classifier for papillary thyroid cancer relied on CDR3 differences across clinicopathological groups. TCRdb reprocessed the PCR reads using MiXCR. Clone size and V and J calls follow TCRdb, not the original study. The data hold almost 85,000 clones, with around 12% observed a single time. The data are from a study of metastatic and nonmetastatic thyroid tumors. Study as a whole: Across blood and tumor or nodule tissue, repertoires from malignant and benign thyroid patients were compared with one another.

Thyroid surgery took place with no prior treatment in any patient. Study-wide results and limits: Compared with benign nodules, malignant thyroid tumors were reported to have significantly higher TCR beta diversity in both blood and tumor.

The chain recombines TRBV19 with TRBJ2-1; either TRBD1 or TRBD2 may supply D (5 bases each). This receptor was taken from a female donor with papillary thyroid cancer or a benign thyroid nodule (not recorded which). Some clones in this sample may be carry-over from other donors' samples. The sequencing sample was made of tumor tissue. Here the CDR3 reads CASSRTWRGDNEQFF. The CDR3 DNA sequence: TGTGCCAGTAGTAGAACTTGGCGAGGGGACAATGAGCAGTTCTTC.